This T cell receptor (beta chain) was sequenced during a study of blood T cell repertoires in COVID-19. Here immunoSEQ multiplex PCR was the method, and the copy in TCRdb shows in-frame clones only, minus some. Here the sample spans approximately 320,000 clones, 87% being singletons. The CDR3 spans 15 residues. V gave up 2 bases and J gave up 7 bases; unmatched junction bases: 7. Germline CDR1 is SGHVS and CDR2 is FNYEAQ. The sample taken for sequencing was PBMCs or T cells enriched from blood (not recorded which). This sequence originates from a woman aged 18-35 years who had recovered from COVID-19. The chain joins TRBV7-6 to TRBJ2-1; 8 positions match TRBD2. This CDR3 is CASSLWVAGMNEQFF. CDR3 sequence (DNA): TGTGCCAGCAGCTTATGGGTAGCGGGAATGAATGAGCAGTTCTTC. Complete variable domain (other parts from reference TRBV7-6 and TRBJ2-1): GAGVSQSPRYKVTKRGQDVALRCDPISGHVSLYWYRQALGQGPEFLTYFNYEAQQDKSGLPNDRFSAERPEGSISTLTIQRTEQRDSAMYRCASSLWVAGMNEQFFGPGTRLTVL.